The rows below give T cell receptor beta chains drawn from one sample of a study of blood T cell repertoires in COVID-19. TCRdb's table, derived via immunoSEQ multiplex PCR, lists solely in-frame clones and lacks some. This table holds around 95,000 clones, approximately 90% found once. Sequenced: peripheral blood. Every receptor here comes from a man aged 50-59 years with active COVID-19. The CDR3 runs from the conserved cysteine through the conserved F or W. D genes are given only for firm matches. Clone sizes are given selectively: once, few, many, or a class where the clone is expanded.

CDR3 DNA: TGCAGTGCTAGGAGTGAAAAACTGTTTTTT
CDR3 protein: CSARSEKLFF
D gene: -
clone size: -
J gene: TRBJ1-4
V gene: TRBV20-1

CDR3 DNA: TGTGCCAGCAGCGTACCAAGACCCCTAGGAGATTCACCCCTCCACTTT
CDR3 protein: CASSVPRPLGDSPLHF
D gene: -
clone size: -
J gene: TRBJ1-6
V gene: TRBV9

CDR3 DNA: TGTGCCAGCAGTTTCTATCCAGATACGCAGTATTTT
CDR3 protein: CASSFYPDTQYF
D gene: -
clone size: -
J gene: TRBJ2-3
V gene: TRBV12-3/TRBV12-4

CDR3 DNA: TGTGCCAGCAGCTTAGATCGCCCCGGGACAGCGAACACCGGGGAGCTGTTTTTT
CDR3 protein: CASSLDRPGTANTGELFF
D gene: TRBD1
clone size: -
J gene: TRBJ2-2
V gene: TRBV11-3

CDR3 DNA: TGCGCCAGCAGCGCCGGGACTAGCGGGAGATTTTACACAGATACGCAGTATTTT
CDR3 protein: CASSAGTSGRFYTDTQYF
D gene: TRBD2
clone size: -
J gene: TRBJ2-3
V gene: TRBV5-1

CDR3 DNA: TGTGCCAGCAGCCCTGTAGGTAGCGGGCGACGCTACGAGCAGTACTTC
CDR3 protein: CASSPVGSGRRYEQYF
D gene: TRBD2
clone size: -
J gene: TRBJ2-7
V gene: TRBV27

CDR3 DNA: TGTGCCAGCAGCTCCCCAGGACAATCCGCAGCTTTCTTT
CDR3 protein: CASSSPGQSAAFF
D gene: -
clone size: -
J gene: TRBJ1-1
V gene: TRBV7-9

CDR3 DNA: TGTGCCAGCAGCCAAGTCCAGGCCTATGGCTACACCTTC
CDR3 protein: CASSQVQAYGYTF
D gene: -
clone size: -
J gene: TRBJ1-2
V gene: TRBV3-1/TRBV3-2

CDR3 DNA: TGTGCCAGTAGTAGACAGGGGGGAGGCAATCAGCCCCAGCATTTT
CDR3 protein: CASSRQGGGNQPQHF
D gene: TRBD1
clone size: -
J gene: TRBJ1-5
V gene: TRBV19

CDR3 DNA: TGTGCCAGTAGTATAGTCTCCGGGACAGGGTGGAACTATGGCTACACCTTC
CDR3 protein: CASSIVSGTGWNYGYTF
D gene: TRBD1
clone size: -
J gene: TRBJ1-2
V gene: TRBV19

CDR3 DNA: TGTGCCAGCAGCCCTAATGGGGGAGGGATGACTTTCTTT
CDR3 protein: CASSPNGGGMTFF
D gene: -
clone size: -
J gene: TRBJ1-1
V gene: TRBV28

CDR3 DNA: TGTGCCACCGCTAGCGGGACCACAGATACGCAGTATTTT
CDR3 protein: CATASGTTDTQYF
D gene: TRBD2
clone size: -
J gene: TRBJ2-3
V gene: TRBV24-1

CDR3 DNA: TGCGCCAGCAGCTTAACAGGGGTGGGGGGTGAAAAACTGTTTTTT
CDR3 protein: CASSLTGVGGEKLFF
D gene: TRBD1
clone size: once
J gene: TRBJ1-4
V gene: TRBV5-1

CDR3 DNA: TGTGCCAGCAGCCTCACTCTGGGATACAGGGATACAAGGGGAAAACTGTTTTTT
CDR3 protein: CASSLTLGYRDTRGKLFF
D gene: -
clone size: -
J gene: TRBJ1-4
V gene: TRBV7-9

CDR3 DNA: TGTGCCAGCTCACCAAGGACTAGCGGGGGGTACAATGAGCAGTTCTTC
CDR3 protein: CASSPRTSGGYNEQFF
D gene: TRBD2
clone size: -
J gene: TRBJ2-1
V gene: TRBV18

CDR3 DNA: TGTGCCAGCAGACTTCGGGGCACAGATACGCAGTATTTT
CDR3 protein: CASRLRGTDTQYF
D gene: -
clone size: -
J gene: TRBJ2-3
V gene: TRBV27

CDR3 DNA: TGCGCCAGCAGCTTGGAAGGGGGGAACACTGAAGCTTTCTTT
CDR3 protein: CASSLEGGNTEAFF
D gene: -
clone size: -
J gene: TRBJ1-1
V gene: TRBV5-1

CDR3 DNA: TGTGCCAGCAGTGAACCTTTCTCCTACGAGCAGTACTTC
CDR3 protein: CASSEPFSYEQYF
D gene: -
clone size: -
J gene: TRBJ2-7
V gene: TRBV2

CDR3 DNA: TGCGCCAGCAGCTTGGCCCATTCGAGCGGGGGACCCCACTACGAGCAGTACTTC
CDR3 protein: CASSLAHSSGGPHYEQYF
D gene: TRBD2
clone size: once
J gene: TRBJ2-7
V gene: TRBV5-1

CDR3 DNA: TGTGCCAGCAGCCATCTCAACACTGAAGCTTTCTTT
CDR3 protein: CASSHLNTEAFF
D gene: -
clone size: -
J gene: TRBJ1-1
V gene: TRBV4-2

CDR3 DNA: TGTGCCAGCTCACCTTTGAAAGGGGACAACGAGCAGTACTTC
CDR3 protein: CASSPLKGDNEQYF
D gene: -
clone size: -
J gene: TRBJ2-7
V gene: TRBV18

CDR3 DNA: TGTGCCAGCAGTCAGGGGACTAATGAAAAACTGTTTTTT
CDR3 protein: CASSQGTNEKLFF
D gene: -
clone size: -
J gene: TRBJ1-4
V gene: TRBV7-9

CDR3 DNA: TGTGCCAGCAGCTTGTTCAGGCAGGGGGCGGCAGCTAATGAAAAACTGTTTTTT
CDR3 protein: CASSLFRQGAAANEKLFF
D gene: TRBD1
clone size: -
J gene: TRBJ1-4
V gene: TRBV11-2

CDR3 DNA: TGTGCCACCAGCAGAACCGGGAGCTCCTACAATGAGCAGTTCTTC
CDR3 protein: CATSRTGSSYNEQFF
D gene: -
clone size: once
J gene: TRBJ2-1
V gene: TRBV15

CDR3 DNA: TGTGCCAGCAGCCCCCCGGAAGGGGGCTATGGCTACACCTTC
CDR3 protein: CASSPPEGGYGYTF
D gene: -
clone size: -
J gene: TRBJ1-2
V gene: TRBV7-2

CDR3 DNA: TGTGCCAGCAGTTTTTTTCGACAGGGTGATGAAAAACTGTTTTTT
CDR3 protein: CASSFFRQGDEKLFF
D gene: TRBD1
clone size: -
J gene: TRBJ1-4
V gene: TRBV6-6

CDR3 DNA: TGTGCCAGCAGCTTTTTGACAGGGGACAATGAGCAGTTCTTC
CDR3 protein: CASSFLTGDNEQFF
D gene: TRBD1
clone size: few
J gene: TRBJ2-1
V gene: TRBV7-9

CDR3 DNA: TGTGCCAGCAGATCTAGCGGGGGCGCCCAAGAGACCCAGTACTTC
CDR3 protein: CASRSSGGAQETQYF
D gene: TRBD2
clone size: -
J gene: TRBJ2-5
V gene: TRBV3-1/TRBV3-2

CDR3 DNA: TGTGCCACCCAGGGGGCTGGAGGCACTGAAGCTTTCTTT
CDR3 protein: CATQGAGGTEAFF
D gene: TRBD1
clone size: -
J gene: TRBJ1-1
V gene: TRBV10-3

CDR3 DNA: TGTGCCAGCAGCCGAGGCCGGGGGGCTAGCGGGAGAAACACCGGGGAGCTGTTTTTT
CDR3 protein: CASSRGRGASGRNTGELFF
D gene: TRBD2
clone size: -
J gene: TRBJ2-2
V gene: TRBV11-2

CDR3 DNA: TGCAGCGCGGAGAGACAGGGCTACAATGAGCAGTTCTTC
CDR3 protein: CSAERQGYNEQFF
D gene: TRBD1
clone size: -
J gene: TRBJ2-1
V gene: TRBV29-1

CDR3 DNA: TGTGCCAGCAGGACCGGGACAGGGTCAGGAAACACCATATATTTT
CDR3 protein: CASRTGTGSGNTIYF
D gene: TRBD1
clone size: -
J gene: TRBJ1-3
V gene: TRBV6-5

CDR3 DNA: TGTGCCAGCAAGGGACAGGAGATTACCAACTCTGGGGCCAACGTCCTGACTTTC
CDR3 protein: CASKGQEITNSGANVLTF
D gene: -
clone size: -
J gene: TRBJ2-6
V gene: TRBV21-1

CDR3 DNA: TGTGCCAGCAGCCCCACCGGGGGTCGTGGCTACACCTTC
CDR3 protein: CASSPTGGRGYTF
D gene: -
clone size: -
J gene: TRBJ1-2
V gene: TRBV7-9

CDR3 DNA: TGTGCCAGCAGCTTGTCGAGCGGGAGGACCACCGGGGAGCTGTTTTTT
CDR3 protein: CASSLSSGRTTGELFF
D gene: TRBD2
clone size: -
J gene: TRBJ2-2
V gene: TRBV5-4

CDR3 DNA: TGCGTCACCGAGGCGCTCTCGACCCTCCTAGCCAAAAACATTCAGTACTTC
CDR3 protein: CVTEALSTLLAKNIQYF
D gene: -
clone size: -
J gene: TRBJ2-4
V gene: TRBV4-1

CDR3 DNA: TGTGCCAGCAGACGAGGAGAGGTTGAGGAGACCCAGTACTTC
CDR3 protein: CASRRGEVEETQYF
D gene: -
clone size: once
J gene: TRBJ2-5
V gene: TRBV5-8

CDR3 DNA: TGCAGCCAACACAACAATGAGCAGTTCTTC
CDR3 protein: CSQHNNEQFF
D gene: -
clone size: once
J gene: TRBJ2-1
V gene: TRBV20-1

CDR3 DNA: TGTGCCAGCAGCAAAAGCGTCGGGACAGCTTCCCAAGAGACCCAGTACTTC
CDR3 protein: CASSKSVGTASQETQYF
D gene: TRBD1
clone size: -
J gene: TRBJ2-5
V gene: TRBV5-4

CDR3 DNA: TGTGCCAGCTCAGCGACGGCATCGGGAGCAACTAATGAAAAACTGTTTTTT
CDR3 protein: CASSATASGATNEKLFF
D gene: -
clone size: -
J gene: TRBJ1-4
V gene: TRBV18

CDR3 DNA: TGTGCCAGCACCGACAGGTACCCCGGGGAGCTGTTTTTT
CDR3 protein: CASTDRYPGELFF
D gene: -
clone size: -
J gene: TRBJ2-2
V gene: TRBV6-5

CDR3 DNA: TGTGCCAGCAGCTTAGGGACTAGCTCCCCAGATACGCAGTATTTT
CDR3 protein: CASSLGTSSPDTQYF
D gene: TRBD2
clone size: -
J gene: TRBJ2-3
V gene: TRBV11-2

CDR3 DNA: TGTGCCAGCAGCGGACAGGGAAGGAACACCGGGGAGCTGTTTTTT
CDR3 protein: CASSGQGRNTGELFF
D gene: TRBD1
clone size: -
J gene: TRBJ2-2
V gene: TRBV28

CDR3 DNA: TGTGCCAGTAGTATACGACCCGGACTAGAGACGTTCACTAGTACGCAGTATTTT
CDR3 protein: CASSIRPGLETFTSTQYF
D gene: TRBD2
clone size: -
J gene: TRBJ2-3
V gene: TRBV19

CDR3 DNA: TGTGCCAGCAGTTTTGGGGTAGCGGGAGGGCCGTTTCTAGGAGATACGCAGTATTTT
CDR3 protein: CASSFGVAGGPFLGDTQYF
D gene: TRBD2
clone size: -
J gene: TRBJ2-3
V gene: TRBV27

CDR3 DNA: TGTGCCAGTTGGGTAGGGACAGGGGGTTCTCAGCCCCAGCATTTT
CDR3 protein: CASWVGTGGSQPQHF
D gene: TRBD1
clone size: -
J gene: TRBJ1-5
V gene: TRBV6-6

CDR3 DNA: TGCAGCGTTGGGGGGGAAGGGGCTGGCTACACCTTC
CDR3 protein: CSVGGEGAGYTF
D gene: -
clone size: -
J gene: TRBJ1-2
V gene: TRBV29-1

CDR3 DNA: TGTGCCAGCAGCATTAATGGGGCAGGGGGAGAGGTGGCCGGGGAGCTGTTTTTT
CDR3 protein: CASSINGAGGEVAGELFF
D gene: -
clone size: -
J gene: TRBJ2-2
V gene: TRBV21-1